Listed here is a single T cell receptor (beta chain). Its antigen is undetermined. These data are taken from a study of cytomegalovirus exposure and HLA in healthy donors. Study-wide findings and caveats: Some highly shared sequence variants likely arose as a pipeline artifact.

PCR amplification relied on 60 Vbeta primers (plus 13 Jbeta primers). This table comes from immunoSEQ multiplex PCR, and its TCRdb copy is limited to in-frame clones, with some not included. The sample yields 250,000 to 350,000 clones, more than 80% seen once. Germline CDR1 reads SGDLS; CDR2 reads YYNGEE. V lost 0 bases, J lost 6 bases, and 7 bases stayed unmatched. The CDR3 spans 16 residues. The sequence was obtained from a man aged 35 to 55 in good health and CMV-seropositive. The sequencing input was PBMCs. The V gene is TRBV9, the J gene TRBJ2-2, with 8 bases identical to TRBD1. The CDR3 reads CASSVVDRVVAGELFF. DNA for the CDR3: TGTGCCAGCAGCGTAGTGGACAGGGTAGTAGCCGGGGAGCTGTTTTTT.